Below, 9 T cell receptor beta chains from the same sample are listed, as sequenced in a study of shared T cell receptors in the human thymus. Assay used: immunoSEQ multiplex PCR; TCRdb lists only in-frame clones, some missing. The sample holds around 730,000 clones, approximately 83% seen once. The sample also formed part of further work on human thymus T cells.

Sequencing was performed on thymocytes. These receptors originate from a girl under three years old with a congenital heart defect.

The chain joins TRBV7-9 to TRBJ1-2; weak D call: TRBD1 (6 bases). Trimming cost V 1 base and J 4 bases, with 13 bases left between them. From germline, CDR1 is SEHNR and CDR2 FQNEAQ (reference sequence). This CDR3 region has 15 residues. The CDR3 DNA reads TGTGCCAGCAGCTTAGTATATCAGGGGCCCTATGGCTACACCTTC. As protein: CASSLVYQGPYGYTF.

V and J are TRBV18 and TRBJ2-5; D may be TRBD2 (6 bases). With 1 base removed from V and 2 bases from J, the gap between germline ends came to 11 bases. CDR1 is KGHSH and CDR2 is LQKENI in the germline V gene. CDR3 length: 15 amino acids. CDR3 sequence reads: CASSPQGRWQETQYF. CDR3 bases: TGTGCCAGCTCACCACAGGGGAGGTGGCAAGAGACCCAGTACTTC.

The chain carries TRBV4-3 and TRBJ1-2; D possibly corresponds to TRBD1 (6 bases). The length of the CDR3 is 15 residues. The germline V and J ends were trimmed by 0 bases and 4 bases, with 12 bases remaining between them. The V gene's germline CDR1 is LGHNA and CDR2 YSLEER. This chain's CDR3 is CASSQDAGGGYGYTF. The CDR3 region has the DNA TGCGCCAGCAGCCAAGATGCTGGGGGCGGCTATGGCTACACCTTC.

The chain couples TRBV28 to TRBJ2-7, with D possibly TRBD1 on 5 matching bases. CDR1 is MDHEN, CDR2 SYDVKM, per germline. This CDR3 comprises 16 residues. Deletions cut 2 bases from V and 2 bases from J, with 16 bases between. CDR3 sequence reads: CASSLPPQGSPYEQYF. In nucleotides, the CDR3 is TGTGCCAGCAGTTTACCCCCGCAGGGTAGCCCCTACGAGCAGTACTTC. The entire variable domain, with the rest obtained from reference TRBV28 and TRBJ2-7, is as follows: DVKVTQSSRYLVKRTGEKVFLECVQDMDHENMFWYRQDPGLGLRLIYFSYDVKMKEKGDIPEGYSVSREKKERFSLILESASTNQTSMYLCASSLPPQGSPYEQYFGPGTRLTVT.

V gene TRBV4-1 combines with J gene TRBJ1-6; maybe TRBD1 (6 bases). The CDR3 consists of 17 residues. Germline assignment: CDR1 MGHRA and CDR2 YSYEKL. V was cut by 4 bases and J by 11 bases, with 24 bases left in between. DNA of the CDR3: TGCGCCAGCAGCCCGACGGGGATTTGGGGGCTGGAAGCACCCCTCCACTTT. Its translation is CASSPTGIWGLEAPLHF.

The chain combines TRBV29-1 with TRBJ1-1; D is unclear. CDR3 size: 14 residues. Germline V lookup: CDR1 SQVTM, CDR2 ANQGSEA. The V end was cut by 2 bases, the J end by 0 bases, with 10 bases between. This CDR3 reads CSVESSPMNTEAFF. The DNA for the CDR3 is TGCAGCGTTGAAAGTAGCCCCATGAACACTGAAGCTTTCTTT.

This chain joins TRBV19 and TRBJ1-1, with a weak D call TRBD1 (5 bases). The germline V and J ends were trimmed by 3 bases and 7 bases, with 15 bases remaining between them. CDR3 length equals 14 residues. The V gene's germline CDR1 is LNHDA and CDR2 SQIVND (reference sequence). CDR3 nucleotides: TGTGCCAGTAGTATCTCGACCGGACATCTTGAAGCTTTCTTT. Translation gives CASSISTGHLEAFF.

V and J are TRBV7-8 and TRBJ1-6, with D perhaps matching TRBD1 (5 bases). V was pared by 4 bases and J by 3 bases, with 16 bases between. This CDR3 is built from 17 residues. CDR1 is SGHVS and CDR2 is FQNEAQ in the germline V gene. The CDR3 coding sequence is TGTGCCAGCAGCTCGGACATTTCAGATTTCTATAATTCACCCCTCCACTTT. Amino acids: CASSSDISDFYNSPLHF.

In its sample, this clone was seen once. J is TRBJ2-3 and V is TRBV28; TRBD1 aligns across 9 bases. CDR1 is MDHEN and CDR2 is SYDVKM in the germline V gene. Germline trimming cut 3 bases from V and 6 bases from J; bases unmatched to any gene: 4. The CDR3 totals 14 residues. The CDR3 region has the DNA TGTGCCAGCAGTTTCCGGACAGGGGATGATACGCAGTATTTT. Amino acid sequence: CASSFRTGDDTQYF.